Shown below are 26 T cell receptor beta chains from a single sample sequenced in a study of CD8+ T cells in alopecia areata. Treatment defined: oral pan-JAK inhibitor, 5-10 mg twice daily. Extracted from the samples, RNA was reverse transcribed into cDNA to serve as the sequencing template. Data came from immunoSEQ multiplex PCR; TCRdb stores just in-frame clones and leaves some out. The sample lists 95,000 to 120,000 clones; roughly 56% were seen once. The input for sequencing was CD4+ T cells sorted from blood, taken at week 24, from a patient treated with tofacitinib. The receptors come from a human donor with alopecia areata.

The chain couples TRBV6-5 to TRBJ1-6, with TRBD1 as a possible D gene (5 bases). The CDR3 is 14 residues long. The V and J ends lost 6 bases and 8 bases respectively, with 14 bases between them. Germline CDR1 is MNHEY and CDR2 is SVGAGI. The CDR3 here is CASRGYGGDSPLHF. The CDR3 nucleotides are TGTGCCAGCAGGGGGTACGGGGGGGATTCACCCCTCCACTTT.

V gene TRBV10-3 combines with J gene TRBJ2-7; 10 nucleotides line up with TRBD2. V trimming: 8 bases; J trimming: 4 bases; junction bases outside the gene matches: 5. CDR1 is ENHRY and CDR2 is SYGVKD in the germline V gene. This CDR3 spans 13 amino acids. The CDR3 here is CAIGGTSDYEQYF. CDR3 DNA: TGTGCCATCGGCGGGACTAGCGATTACGAGCAGTACTTC.

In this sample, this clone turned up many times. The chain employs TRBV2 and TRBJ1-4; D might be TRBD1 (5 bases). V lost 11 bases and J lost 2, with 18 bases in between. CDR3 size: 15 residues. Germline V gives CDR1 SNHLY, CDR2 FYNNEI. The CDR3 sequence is CAGQGWERTNEKLFF. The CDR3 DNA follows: TGTGCCGGACAAGGATGGGAACGGACTAATGAAAAACTGTTTTTT.

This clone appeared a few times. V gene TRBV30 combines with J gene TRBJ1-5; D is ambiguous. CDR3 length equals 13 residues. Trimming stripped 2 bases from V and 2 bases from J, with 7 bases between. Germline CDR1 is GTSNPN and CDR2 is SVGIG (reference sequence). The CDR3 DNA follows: TGTGCCTGGAGTTCTCGGGGCAATCAGCCCCAGCATTTT. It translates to CAWSSRGNQPQHF.

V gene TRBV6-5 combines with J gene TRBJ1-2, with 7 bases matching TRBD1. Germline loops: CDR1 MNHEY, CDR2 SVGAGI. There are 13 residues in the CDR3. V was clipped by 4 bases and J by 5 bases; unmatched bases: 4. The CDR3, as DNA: TGTGCCAGCAGTTCCCTGACAGGGTATGGCTACACCTTC. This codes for CASSSLTGYGYTF.

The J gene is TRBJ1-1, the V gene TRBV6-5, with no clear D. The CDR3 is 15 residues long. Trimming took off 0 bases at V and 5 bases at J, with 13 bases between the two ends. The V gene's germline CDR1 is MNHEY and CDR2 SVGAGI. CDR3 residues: CASSYSDTWRTEAFF. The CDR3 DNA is TGTGCCAGCAGTTACTCAGACACCTGGCGGACTGAAGCTTTCTTT.

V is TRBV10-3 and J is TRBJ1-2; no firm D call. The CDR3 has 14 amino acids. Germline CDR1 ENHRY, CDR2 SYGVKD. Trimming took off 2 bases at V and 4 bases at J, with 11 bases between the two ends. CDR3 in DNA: TGTGCCATCAGTGAGGCAAGCGACTCCTATGGCTACACCTTC. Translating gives CAISEASDSYGYTF.

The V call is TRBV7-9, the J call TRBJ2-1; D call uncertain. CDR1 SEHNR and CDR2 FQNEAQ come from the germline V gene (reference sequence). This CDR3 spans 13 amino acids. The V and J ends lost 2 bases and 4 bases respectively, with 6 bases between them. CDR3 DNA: TGTGCCAGCAGCTTAATTCAGTACAATGAGCAGTTCTTC. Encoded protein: CASSLIQYNEQFF. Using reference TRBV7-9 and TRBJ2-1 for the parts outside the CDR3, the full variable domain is DTGVSQNPRHKITKRGQNVTFRCDPISEHNRLYWYRQTLGQGPEFLTYFQNEAQLEKSRLLSDRFSAERPKGSFSTLEIQRTEQGDSAMYLCASSLIQYNEQFFGPGTRLTVL.

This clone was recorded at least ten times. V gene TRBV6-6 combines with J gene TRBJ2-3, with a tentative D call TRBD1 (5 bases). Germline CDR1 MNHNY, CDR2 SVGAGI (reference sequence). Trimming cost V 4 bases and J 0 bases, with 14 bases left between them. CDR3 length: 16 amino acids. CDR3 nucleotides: TGTGCCAGCAGTTTGGGGCAGTTCTCTAGCACAGATACGCAGTATTTT. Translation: CASSLGQFSSTDTQYF.

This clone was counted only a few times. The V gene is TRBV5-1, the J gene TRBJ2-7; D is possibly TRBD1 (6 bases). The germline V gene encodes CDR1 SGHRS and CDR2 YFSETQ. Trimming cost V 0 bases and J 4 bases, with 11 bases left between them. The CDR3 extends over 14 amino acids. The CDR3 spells CASSLDREKYEQYF. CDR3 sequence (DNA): TGCGCCAGCAGCTTGGACAGGGAAAAGTACGAGCAGTACTTC.

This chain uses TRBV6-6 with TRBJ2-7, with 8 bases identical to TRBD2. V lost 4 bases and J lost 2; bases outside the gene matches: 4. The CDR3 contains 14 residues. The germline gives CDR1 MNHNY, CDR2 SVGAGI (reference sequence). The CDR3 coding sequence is TGTGCCAGCAGTTTTCGGGGGGGCCCCTACGAGCAGTACTTC. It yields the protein CASSFRGGPYEQYF.

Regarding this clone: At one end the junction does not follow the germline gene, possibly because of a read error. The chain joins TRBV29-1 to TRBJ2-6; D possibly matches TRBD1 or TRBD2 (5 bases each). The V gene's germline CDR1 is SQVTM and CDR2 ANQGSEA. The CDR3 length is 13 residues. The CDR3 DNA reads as TGCAGCGTAGGAGGCTCTGGGGCCAACGTCCTGATTTTC. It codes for CSVGGSGANVLIF.

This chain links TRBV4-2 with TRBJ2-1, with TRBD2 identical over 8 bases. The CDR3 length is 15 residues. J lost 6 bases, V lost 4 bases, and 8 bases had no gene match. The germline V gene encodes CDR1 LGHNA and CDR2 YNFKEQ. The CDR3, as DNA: TGTGCCAGCAGCCTAGGACTAGCCGGGGGCAATGAGCAGTTCTTC. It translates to CASSLGLAGGNEQFF.

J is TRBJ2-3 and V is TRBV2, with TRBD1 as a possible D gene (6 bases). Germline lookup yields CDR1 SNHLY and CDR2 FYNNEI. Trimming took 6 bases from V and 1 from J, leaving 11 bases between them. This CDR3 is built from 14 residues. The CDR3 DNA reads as TGTGCCAGCAGACAGGGATCTGGCACAGATACGCAGTATTTT. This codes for CASRQGSGTDTQYF. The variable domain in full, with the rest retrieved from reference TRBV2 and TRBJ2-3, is EPEVTQTPSHQVTQMGQEVILRCVPISNHLYFYWYRQILGQKVEFLVSFYNNEISEKSEIFDDQFSVERPDGSNFTLKIRSTKLEDSAMYFCASRQGSGTDTQYFGPGTRLTVL.

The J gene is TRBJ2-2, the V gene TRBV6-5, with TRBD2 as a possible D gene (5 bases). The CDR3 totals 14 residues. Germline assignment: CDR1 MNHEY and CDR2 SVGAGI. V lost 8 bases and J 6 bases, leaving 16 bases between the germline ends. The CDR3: CASPEFGGSGELFF. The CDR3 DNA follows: TGTGCCAGCCCAGAGTTTGGCGGGTCCGGGGAGCTGTTTTTT.

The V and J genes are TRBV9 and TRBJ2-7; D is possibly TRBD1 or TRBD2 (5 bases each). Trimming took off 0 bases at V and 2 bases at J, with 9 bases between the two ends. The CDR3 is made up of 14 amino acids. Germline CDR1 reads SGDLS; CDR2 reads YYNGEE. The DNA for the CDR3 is TGTGCCAGCAGCGTAGGAGGGGTGACCTACGAGCAGTACTTC. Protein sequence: CASSVGGVTYEQYF.

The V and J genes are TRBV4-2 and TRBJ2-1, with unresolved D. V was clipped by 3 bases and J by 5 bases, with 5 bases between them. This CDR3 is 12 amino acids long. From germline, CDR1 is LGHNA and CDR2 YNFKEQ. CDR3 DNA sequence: TGTGCCAGCAGCCATGAAAACAATGAGCAGTTCTTC. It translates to CASSHENNEQFF.

The DNA of the CDR3 is TGTGCCAGCAGCTTAGTCGGGGCCCCCTACAATGAGCAGTTCTTC. Amino acid sequence: CASSLVGAPYNEQFF. The genes are TRBV7-8 and TRBJ2-1; D may be TRBD1 or TRBD2 (5 bases each). The CDR3 is made up of 15 amino acids. Trimming removed 1 base from V and 2 bases from J, with 9 bases in between. CDR1 and CDR2 (germline): SGHVS, FQNEAQ. The full variable domain, completed using reference TRBV7-8 and TRBJ2-1, is GAGVSQSPRYKVAKRGQDVALRCDPISGHVSLFWYQQALGQGPEFLTYFQNEAQLDKSGLPSDRFFAERPEGSVSTLKIQRTQQEDSAVYLCASSLVGAPYNEQFFGPGTRLTVL.

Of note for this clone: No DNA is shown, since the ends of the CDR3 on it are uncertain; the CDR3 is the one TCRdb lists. The CDR3: CASSPWGGGTYF. The J gene is TRBJ2-4, the V gene TRBV7-9; TRBD2, the table's D call, lacks a check against the DNA. The length of the CDR3 is 12 amino acids, counting both ends. Germline loops: CDR1 SEHNR, CDR2 FQNEAQ (reference sequence).

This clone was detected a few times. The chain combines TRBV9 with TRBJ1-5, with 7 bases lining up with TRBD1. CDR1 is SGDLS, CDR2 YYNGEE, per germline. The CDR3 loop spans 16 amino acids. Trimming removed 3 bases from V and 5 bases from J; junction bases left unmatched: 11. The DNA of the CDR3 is TGTGCCAGCAGCGCATCAGGGGGACTTTTTGATCAGCCCCAGCATTTT. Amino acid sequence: CASSASGGLFDQPQHF.

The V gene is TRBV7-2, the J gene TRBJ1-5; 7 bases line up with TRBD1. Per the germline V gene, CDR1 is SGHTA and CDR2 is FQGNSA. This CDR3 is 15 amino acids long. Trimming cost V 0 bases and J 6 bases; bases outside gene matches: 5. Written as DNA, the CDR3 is TGTGCCAGCAGCTTAGCAACAGGGGCGGGTCAGCCCCAGCATTTT. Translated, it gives CASSLATGAGQPQHF. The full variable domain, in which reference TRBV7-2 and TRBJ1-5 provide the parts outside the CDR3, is GAGVSQSPSNKVTEKGKDVELRCDPISGHTALYWYRQSLGQGLEFLIYFQGNSAPDKSGLPSDRFSAERTGGSVSTLTIQRTQQEDSAVYLCASSLATGAGQPQHFGDGTRLSIL.

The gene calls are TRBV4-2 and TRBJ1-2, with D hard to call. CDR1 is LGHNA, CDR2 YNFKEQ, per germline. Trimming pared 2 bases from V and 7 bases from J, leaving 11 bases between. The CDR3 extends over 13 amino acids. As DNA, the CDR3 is TGTGCCAGCAGCCAACGGCTCAAGGGTGGCTACACCTTC. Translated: CASSQRLKGGYTF.

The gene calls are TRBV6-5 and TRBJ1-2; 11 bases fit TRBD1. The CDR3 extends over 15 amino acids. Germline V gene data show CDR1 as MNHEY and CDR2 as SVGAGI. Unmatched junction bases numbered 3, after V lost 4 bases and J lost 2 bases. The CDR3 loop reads CASSSRTGGNYGYTF. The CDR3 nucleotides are TGTGCCAGCAGTTCCCGGACAGGGGGCAACTATGGCTACACCTTC.

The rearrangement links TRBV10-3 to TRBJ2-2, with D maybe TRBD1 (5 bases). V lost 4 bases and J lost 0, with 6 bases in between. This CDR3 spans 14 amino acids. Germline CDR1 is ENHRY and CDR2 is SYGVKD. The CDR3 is CAISGTSNTGELFF. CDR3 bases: TGTGCCATCAGTGGGACATCGAACACCGGGGAGCTGTTTTTT.

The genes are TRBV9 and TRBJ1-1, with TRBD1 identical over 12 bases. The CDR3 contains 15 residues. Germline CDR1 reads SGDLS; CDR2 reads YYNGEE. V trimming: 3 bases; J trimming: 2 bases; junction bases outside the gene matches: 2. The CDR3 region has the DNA TGTGCCAGCAGCGAGGGGACAGGGGGCAACACTGAAGCTTTCTTT. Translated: CASSEGTGGNTEAFF.

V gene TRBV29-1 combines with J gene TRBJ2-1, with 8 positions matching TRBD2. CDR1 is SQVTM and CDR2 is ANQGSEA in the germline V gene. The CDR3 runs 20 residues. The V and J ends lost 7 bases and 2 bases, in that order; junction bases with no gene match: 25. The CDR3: CSARRGSGGPRPGTYNEQFF. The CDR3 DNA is TGCAGCGCCCGGCGGGGATCGGGGGGGCCCCGCCCTGGTACCTACAATGAGCAGTTCTTC.